The source of this T cell receptor (beta chain) is a study of CD8+CD57+ T cells in acquired aplastic anemia. At the level of the study: Yields of DNA that came from sorted CD4+ and CD8+ cells averaged roughly 3.2 ug.

By flow cytometry, patients selected for sequencing had shown an expansion of CD8+CD57+ cells. Patients had not yet gotten any therapy when their blood was taken for sampling. Investigators profiled TCR beta VDJ and CDR3 from genomic DNA template. TCRdb ran MiXCR on the reads and lists one entry per CDR3 protein. The table lists under 200,000 distinct CDR3 sequences, less than 60% of them singletons, with roughly 3.5% in the top ten. There are many counts of this clonotype. Trimming took 5 bases from V and 6 from J; bases not matched to a gene: 5. The germline V gene has CDR1 LNHDA and CDR2 SQIVND (reference sequence). The CDR3 runs 14 residues.

The sample taken for sequencing was sorted CD4+, CD8+, or CD8+CD57+ T cells (not recorded which) from PBMCs. This sequence joins TRBV19 and TRBJ2-1; 9 nucleotides line up with TRBD2. The TCR originated in a human donor with aplastic anemia. CDR3 sequence (DNA): TGTGCCAGTAGTTCCTCTAGCGGGGTCAATGAGCAGTTCTTC. Residues: CASSSSSGVNEQFF.